The clone carrying this T cell receptor beta chain has only a few counts. This entry belongs to a study of blood T cells in healthy people across ages. Trimming shortened V by 1 base and J by 4 bases, and 8 bases separated the two germline ends. CDR1 and CDR2 (germline): SGHAT, FQNNGV. This CDR3 has 13 amino acids. Next came a second PCR, run for about 6 to 11 cycles, which used a sample-barcoded 5' primer along with a J-beta primer mix. TCRdb redid the calling of the 5' RACE reads with MiXCR, one entry per CDR3 protein. The data show about 1.8 million distinct CDR3 sequences, just under 50% seen once.

Source material: blood. The TCR originated in a woman between 40 and 50 years old in good health. The V gene is TRBV11-2, the J gene TRBJ2-7, with no clear D. The CDR3 is CASSLGIWYEQYF. The CDR3 DNA follows: TGTGCCAGCAGCTTAGGGATCTGGTACGAGCAGTACTTC.